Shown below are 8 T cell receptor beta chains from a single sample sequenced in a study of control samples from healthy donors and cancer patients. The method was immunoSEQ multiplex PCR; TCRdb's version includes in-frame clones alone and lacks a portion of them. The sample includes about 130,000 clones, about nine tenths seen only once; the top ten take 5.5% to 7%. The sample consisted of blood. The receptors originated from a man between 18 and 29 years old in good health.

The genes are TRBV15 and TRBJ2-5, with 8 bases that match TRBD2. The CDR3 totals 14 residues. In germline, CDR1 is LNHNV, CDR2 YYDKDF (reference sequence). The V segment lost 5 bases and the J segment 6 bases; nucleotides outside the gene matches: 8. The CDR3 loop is CATSAGGLSKTQYF. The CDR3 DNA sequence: TGTGCCACCAGCGCGGGGGGACTCAGCAAGACCCAGTACTTC.

The CDR3 nucleotides are TGTGCCAGCAGCCTCGGCGGAGTTGGATGGGTTACTGAAGCTTTCTTT. It is translated as CASSLGGVGWVTEAFF. This chain connects TRBV5-4 to TRBJ1-1; D unclear. V was clipped by 4 bases and J by 5 bases, with 21 bases between them. The CDR3 is made up of 16 amino acids. CDR1 and CDR2 from the germline V gene are SGHNT and YYREEE (reference sequence).

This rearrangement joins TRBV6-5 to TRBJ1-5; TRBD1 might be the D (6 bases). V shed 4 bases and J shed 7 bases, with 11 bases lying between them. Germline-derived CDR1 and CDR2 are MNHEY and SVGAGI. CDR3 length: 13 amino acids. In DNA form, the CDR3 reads TGTGCCAGCAGTTTATACACAGGGCAGCCCCAGCATTTT. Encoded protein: CASSLYTGQPQHF.

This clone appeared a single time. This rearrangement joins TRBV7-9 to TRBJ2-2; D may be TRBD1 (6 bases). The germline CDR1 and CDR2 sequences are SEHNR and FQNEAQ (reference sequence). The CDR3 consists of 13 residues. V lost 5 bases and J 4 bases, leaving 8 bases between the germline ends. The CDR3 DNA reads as TGTGCCAGCAGCCACAGGGTCACCGGGGAGCTGTTTTTT. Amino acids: CASSHRVTGELFF.

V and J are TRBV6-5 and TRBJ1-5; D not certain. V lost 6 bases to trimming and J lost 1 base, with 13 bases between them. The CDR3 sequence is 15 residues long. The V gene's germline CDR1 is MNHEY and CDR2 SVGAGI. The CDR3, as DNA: TGTGCCAGCAGATTGAATTGGGAGAGCAATCAGCCCCAGCATTTT. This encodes CASRLNWESNQPQHF.

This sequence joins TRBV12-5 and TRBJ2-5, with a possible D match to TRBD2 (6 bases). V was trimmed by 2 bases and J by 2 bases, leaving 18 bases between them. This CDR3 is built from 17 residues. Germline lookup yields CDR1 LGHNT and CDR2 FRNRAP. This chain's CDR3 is CASGLFPDGGQQETQYF. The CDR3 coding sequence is TGTGCTAGTGGTTTGTTCCCGGACGGGGGTCAACAAGAGACCCAGTACTTC.

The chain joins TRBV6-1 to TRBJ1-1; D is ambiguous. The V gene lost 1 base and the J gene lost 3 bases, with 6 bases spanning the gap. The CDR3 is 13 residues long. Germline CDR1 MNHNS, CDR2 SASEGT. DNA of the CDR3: TGTGCCAGCAGTGAAGAATTCCACACTGAAGCTTTCTTT. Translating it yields CASSEEFHTEAFF.

CDR3 protein: CASSADIGGYTF. The CDR3 nucleotides read TGTGCCAGCAGCGCAGACATCGGAGGCTACACCTTC. The rearrangement links TRBV9 to TRBJ1-2; no clear D gene. CDR1 and CDR2 (germline): SGDLS, YYNGEE. This CDR3 is 12 amino acids long. Between the trimmed V and J ends, which lost 3 bases and 8 bases, there was a span of 11 bases.